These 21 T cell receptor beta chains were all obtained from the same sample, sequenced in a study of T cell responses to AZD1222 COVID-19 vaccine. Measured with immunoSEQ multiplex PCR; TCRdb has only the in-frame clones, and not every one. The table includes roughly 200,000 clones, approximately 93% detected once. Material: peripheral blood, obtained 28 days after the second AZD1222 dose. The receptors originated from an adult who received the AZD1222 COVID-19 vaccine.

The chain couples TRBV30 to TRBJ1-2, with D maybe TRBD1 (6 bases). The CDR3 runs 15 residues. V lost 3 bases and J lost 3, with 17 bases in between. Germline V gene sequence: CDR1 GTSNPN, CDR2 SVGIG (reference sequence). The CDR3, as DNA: TGTGCCTGGAGGAAACAGGGAGGTCGGGACTATGGCTACACCTTC. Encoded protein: CAWRKQGGRDYGYTF.

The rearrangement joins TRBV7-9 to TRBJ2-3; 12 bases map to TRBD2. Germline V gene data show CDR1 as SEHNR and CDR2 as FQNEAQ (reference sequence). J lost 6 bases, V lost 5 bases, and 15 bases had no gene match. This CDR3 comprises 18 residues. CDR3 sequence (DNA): TGTGCCAGCAGCCCGAGTTTTCGACTAGCGGGGGCTGGGGATACGCAGTATTTT. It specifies CASSPSFRLAGAGDTQYF.

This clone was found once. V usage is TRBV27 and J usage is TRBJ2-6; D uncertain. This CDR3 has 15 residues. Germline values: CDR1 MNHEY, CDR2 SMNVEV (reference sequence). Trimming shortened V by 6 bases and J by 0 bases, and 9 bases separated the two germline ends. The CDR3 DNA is TGTGCCAGCAGCCGACGAAGCTCTGGGGCCAACGTCCTGACTTTC. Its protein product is CASSRRSSGANVLTF.

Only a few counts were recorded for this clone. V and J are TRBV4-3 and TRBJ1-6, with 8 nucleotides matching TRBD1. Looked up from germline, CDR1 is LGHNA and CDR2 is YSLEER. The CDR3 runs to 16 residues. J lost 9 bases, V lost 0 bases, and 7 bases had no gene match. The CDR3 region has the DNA TGCGCCAGCAGCCAAGAATCCGGACAGGGCGGTTCACCCCTCCACTTT. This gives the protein CASSQESGQGGSPLHF.

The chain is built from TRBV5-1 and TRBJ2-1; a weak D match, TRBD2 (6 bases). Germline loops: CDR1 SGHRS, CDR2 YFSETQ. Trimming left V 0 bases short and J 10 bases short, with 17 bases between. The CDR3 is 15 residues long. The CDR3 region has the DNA TGCGCCAGCAGCTTGGAATACACGAGGGAGGTAGAGCAGTTCTTC. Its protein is CASSLEYTREVEQFF.

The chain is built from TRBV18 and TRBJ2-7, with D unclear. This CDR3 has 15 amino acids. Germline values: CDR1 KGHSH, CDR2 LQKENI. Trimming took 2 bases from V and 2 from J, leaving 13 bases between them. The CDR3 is CASSPLGRNTYEQYF. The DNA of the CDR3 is TGTGCCAGCTCACCATTAGGACGTAATACCTACGAGCAGTACTTC.

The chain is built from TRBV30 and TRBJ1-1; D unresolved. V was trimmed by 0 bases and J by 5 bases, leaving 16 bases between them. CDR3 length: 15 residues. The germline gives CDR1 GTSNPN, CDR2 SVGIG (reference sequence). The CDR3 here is CAWSVGGLLETEAFF. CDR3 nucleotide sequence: TGTGCCTGGAGTGTTGGAGGGTTACTGGAAACTGAAGCTTTCTTT.

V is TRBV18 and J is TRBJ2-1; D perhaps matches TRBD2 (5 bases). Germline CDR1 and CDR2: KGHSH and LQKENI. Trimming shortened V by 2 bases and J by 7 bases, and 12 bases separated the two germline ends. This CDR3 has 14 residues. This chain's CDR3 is CASSPSVRGNEQFF. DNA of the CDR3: TGTGCCAGCTCACCAAGTGTACGGGGTAATGAGCAGTTCTTC.

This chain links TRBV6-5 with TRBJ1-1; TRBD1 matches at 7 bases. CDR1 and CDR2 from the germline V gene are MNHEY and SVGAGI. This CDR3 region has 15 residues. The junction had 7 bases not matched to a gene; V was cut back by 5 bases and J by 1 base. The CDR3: CASSRQGLGNTEAFF. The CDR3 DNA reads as TGTGCCAGCAGTCGACAGGGTCTAGGGAACACTGAAGCTTTCTTT.

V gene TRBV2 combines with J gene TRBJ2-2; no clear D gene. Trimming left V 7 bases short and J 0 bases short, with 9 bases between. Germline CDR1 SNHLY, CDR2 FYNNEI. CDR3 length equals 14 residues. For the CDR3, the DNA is TGTGCCAGCAAGGGCGGAACGAACACCGGGGAGCTGTTTTTT. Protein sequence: CASKGGTNTGELFF.

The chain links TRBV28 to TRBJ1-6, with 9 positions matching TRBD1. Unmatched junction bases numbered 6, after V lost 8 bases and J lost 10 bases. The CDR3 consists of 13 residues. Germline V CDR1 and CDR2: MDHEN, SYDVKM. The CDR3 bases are TGTGCCAGCTCCGGGACAGGGCACTCACCCCTCCACTTT. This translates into CASSGTGHSPLHF.

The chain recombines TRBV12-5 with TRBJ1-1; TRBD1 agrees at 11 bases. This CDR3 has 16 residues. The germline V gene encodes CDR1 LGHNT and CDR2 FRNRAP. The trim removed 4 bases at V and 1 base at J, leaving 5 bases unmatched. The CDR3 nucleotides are TGTGCTAGTGGTTCAGGACAGGGGGCATCGAACACTGAAGCTTTCTTT. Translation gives CASGSGQGASNTEAFF.

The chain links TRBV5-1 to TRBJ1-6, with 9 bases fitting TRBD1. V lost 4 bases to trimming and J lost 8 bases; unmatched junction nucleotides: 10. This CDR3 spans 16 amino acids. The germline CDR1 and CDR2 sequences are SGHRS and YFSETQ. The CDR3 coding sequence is TGCGCCAGCAGCGGTGGACAGGGGCTGGTTTATTCACCCCTCCACTTT. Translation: CASSGGQGLVYSPLHF.

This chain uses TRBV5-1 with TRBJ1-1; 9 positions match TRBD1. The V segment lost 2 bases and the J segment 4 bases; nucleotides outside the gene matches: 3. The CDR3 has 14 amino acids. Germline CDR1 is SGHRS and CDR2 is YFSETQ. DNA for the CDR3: TGCGCCAGCAGCTTTACACAGGGGGCCACTGAAGCTTTCTTT. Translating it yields CASSFTQGATEAFF.

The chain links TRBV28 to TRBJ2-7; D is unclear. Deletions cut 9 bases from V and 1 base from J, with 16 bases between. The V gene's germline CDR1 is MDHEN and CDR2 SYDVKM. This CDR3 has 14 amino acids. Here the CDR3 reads CASKPRIRSYEQYF. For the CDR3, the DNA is TGTGCCAGTAAGCCCCGTATCAGGTCCTACGAGCAGTACTTC.

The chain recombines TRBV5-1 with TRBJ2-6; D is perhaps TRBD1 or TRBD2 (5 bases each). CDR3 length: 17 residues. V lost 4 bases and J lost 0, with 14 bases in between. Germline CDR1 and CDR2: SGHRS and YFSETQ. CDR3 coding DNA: TGCGCCAGCAGCCCCGGGACGGTGAGCTCTGGGGCCAACGTCCTGACTTTC. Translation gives CASSPGTVSSGANVLTF.

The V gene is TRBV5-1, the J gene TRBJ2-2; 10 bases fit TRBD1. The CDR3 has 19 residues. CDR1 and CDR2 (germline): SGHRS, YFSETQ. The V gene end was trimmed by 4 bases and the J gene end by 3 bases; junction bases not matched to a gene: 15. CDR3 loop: CASSLYPMTGGLDTGELFF. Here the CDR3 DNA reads TGCGCCAGCAGCCTGTATCCTATGACAGGGGGCTTAGACACCGGGGAGCTGTTTTTT.

CDR3 residues: CAWLPRGPGSPLHF. CDR3 nucleotide sequence: TGTGCCTGGTTGCCCCGGGGGCCCGGATCACCCCTCCACTTT. The rearrangement links TRBV30 to TRBJ1-6, with a tentative D call TRBD1 (6 bases). The germline gives CDR1 GTSNPN, CDR2 SVGIG (reference sequence). V was shortened by 5 bases and J by 10 bases, with 18 bases between the two germline ends. CDR3 length equals 14 residues.

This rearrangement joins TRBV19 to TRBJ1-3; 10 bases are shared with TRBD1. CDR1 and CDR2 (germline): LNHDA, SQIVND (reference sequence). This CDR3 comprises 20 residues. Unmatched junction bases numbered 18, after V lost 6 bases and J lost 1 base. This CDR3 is CASSPGTGVISERSGNTIYF. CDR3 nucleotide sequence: TGTGCCAGTAGCCCCGGGACAGGGGTAATTTCTGAGCGATCTGGAAACACCATATATTTT.

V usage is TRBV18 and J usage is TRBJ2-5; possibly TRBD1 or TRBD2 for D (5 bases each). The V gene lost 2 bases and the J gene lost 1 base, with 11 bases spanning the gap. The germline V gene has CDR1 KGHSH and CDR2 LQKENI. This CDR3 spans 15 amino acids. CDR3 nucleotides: TGTGCCAGCTCACCATTGGGGACGGGCCAAGAGACCCAGTACTTC. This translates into CASSPLGTGQETQYF.

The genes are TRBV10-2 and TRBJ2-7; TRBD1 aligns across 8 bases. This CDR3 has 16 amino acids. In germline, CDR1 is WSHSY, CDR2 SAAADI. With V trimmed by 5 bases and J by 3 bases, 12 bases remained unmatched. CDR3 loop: CASSPDPGTGHYEQYF. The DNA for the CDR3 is TGCGCCAGCAGTCCCGACCCCGGGACAGGCCACTACGAGCAGTACTTC.